This T cell receptor beta chain was sequenced for a study of liver allograft versus peripheral blood T cells. About the study: In transplanted livers, T cell receptor repertoires were compared with those found in the recipients' peripheral blood.

By share, this clonotype counts as medium-sized. The V and J ends lost 0 bases and 4 bases, in that order; junction bases with no gene match: 6. CDR3 length: 15 amino acids. CDR1 GTSNPN and CDR2 SVGIG come from the germline V gene (reference sequence). TCRdb ran MiXCR on the reads and lists one entry per CDR3 protein. The repertoire consists of fewer than 15,000 distinct CDR3 sequences, with approximately 20% occurring once and the leading ten covering less than 15%. This TCR came from a human patient who had a liver transplant. Some T cells may be transferred from the graft donor. The rearrangement uses TRBV30 and TRBJ2-1, with TRBD2 matching 7 bases. The CDR3 DNA reads TGTGCCTGGAGTGTACTCGCGGGAGTTTACAATGAGCAGTTCTTC. This sequence encodes CAWSVLAGVYNEQFF.